This T cell receptor (beta chain) stems from a study of brain T cells in children with intractable seizures (dated by TCRdb to about 2021). Background on the whole study: Resected brain tissue from some 56 pediatric epilepsy surgery cases was first screened for immune gene transcripts using a NanoString immunology panel. Among the 12 selected surgery cases, eight also had pre-surgery blood sequenced, leaving four with brain tissue only. Results and caveats for the whole study, not just this receptor: Viral specificity was inferred only from CDR3 sequence similarity, and patients' HCMV serostatus was unknown. Sequencing depth differed between pre- and post-surgery blood, so clones missing from the pre-surgery sample may reflect undersampling.

CDR1 and CDR2 (SEHNR, FQNEAQ) derive from the germline V gene (reference sequence). The germline ends are 12 bases apart after V is trimmed by 1 base and J by 4 bases. The CDR3 goes from the cysteine to the phenylalanine over 15 residues. Left in the record is the CDR3 DNA by itself, 45 bases read in frame from the first base. Comments on this clone: Its recognized antigen is unknown. No per-base quality is available; no much larger clone lies one base away.

The immunoSEQ assay was used to generate TCR beta chain sequences from genomic DNA. The original pipeline was this. Any CDR3 sequence that did not begin with the conserved framework cysteine at position 104 was removed by hand. Clonality was calculated as one minus the normalized Shannon's Diversity Index, with values ranging from 0 (maximal diversity) to 1 (oligoclonal). Chi-squared comparison-of-proportions tests assessed whether the same CDR3 differed in frequency between samples, such as brain versus blood. Public clonotypes were identified through searches of immuneACCESS, and similarity to known antiviral clonotypes was evaluated with the VDJdb browser. Held by TCRdb, this immuneACCESS table contains in-frame sequences only and omits some clones. Under half of the omission traces to an unresolved V gene where checked; the cause of the rest is unknown. V and J calls and clone size are copied from that table; D and trimming were computed from the DNA. Here the sample has 50,000 to 80,000 clones; around 96% occur a single time. Approximately 0.37% of the sample is taken by the ten largest.

Sample time point, as interpreted from the label and publication: resected brain tissue, or blood drawn just prior to surgery. The surgery cases with the highest brain T cell transcript signatures were chosen for TCR beta chain sequencing of brain tissue, and also of blood when blood was available. Before surgery, patients had received at least one anti-epileptic drug. TCR-sequenced patients were children with drug-resistant epilepsy due to tuberous sclerosis complex, focal cortical dysplasia, Rasmussen encephalitis or hemimegalencephaly. Blood samples were drawn just before the epilepsy surgery. The Monarch genomic DNA purification kit was used to extract bulk genomic DNA from unsorted brain tissue and whole blood.

Material: peripheral blood, obtained at surgery. In this chain, TRBV7-9 is recombined with TRBJ2-3, with no D gene named confidently. The TCR comes from a boy in the first two years of life with focal cortical dysplasia and intractable seizures. This receptor has the CDR3 CASSLDEPGADTQYF. The bases are TGTGCCAGCAGCTTAGACGAGCCTGGGGCAGATACGCAGTATTTT.